This entry is about one T cell receptor beta chain. Its specificity is not known. Germline CDR1 and CDR2: SGHAT and FQNNGV. Trimming removed 5 bases from V and 8 bases from J, with 21 bases in between. CDR3 size: 16 residues. The sample comes from a study of T cell responses to AZD1222 COVID-19 vaccine. Study in general: Samples with a second dose at about 4 or about 12 weeks were pooled together.

Findings and limits, study-wide: Nearly half of spike-specific TCRs reportedly target variant regions that are unmutated in the B.1.351 and B.1.1.7 variants. Vaccine-associated CD4 TCRs ranged over spike, dominating at 160-218 and 743-854. Spike-specific TCRs gained breadth and depth after people received two AZD1222 doses.

Sequencing used immunoSEQ multiplex PCR; TCRdb keeps in-frame clones, though not all of them. The sample yields more than 100,000 clones, about 90% seen once. The clonotype originates from an adult in good health. The V gene is TRBV11-2, the J gene TRBJ1-4, with D possibly matching TRBD1 (6 bases). Sequenced material: peripheral blood, taken on day 0 of AZD1222 vaccination. CDR3 nucleotide sequence: TGTGCCAGCAGCCCCAGGGGATTCCGGGGGCGGGAAAAACTGTTTTTT. This gives the protein CASSPRGFRGREKLFF.